Presented here are 17 T cell receptor beta chains from one specimen sequenced in a study of blood T cell repertoires in COVID-19. Method: immunoSEQ multiplex PCR; TCRdb's copy keeps in-frame clones and lacks some. This repertoire shows about 170,000 clones, roughly 90% found once; its top ten account for approximately 0.48%. What was sequenced was peripheral blood. These receptors came from a middle-aged man with acute or convalescent COVID-19.

V is TRBV7-9 and J is TRBJ1-1; D remains unclear. CDR3 length: 15 residues. V lost 5 bases and J 0 bases, leaving 13 bases between the germline ends. Germline CDR1 SEHNR, CDR2 FQNEAQ (reference sequence). CDR3 amino acids: CASSATPFLNTEAFF. The DNA for the CDR3 is TGTGCCAGCAGCGCCACACCTTTCTTGAACACTGAAGCTTTCTTT.

The J gene is TRBJ2-5, the V gene TRBV12-3 or TRBV12-4; maybe TRBD1 (5 bases). This CDR3 is 13 amino acids long. Between the trimmed V and J ends, which lost 3 bases and 2 bases, there was a span of 7 bases. CDR3 sequence: CASSLRQQETQYF. The CDR3 DNA is TGTGCCAGCAGTTTGAGACAGCAAGAGACCCAGTACTTC.

The V and J genes are TRBV18 and TRBJ2-5; D is uncertain. The CDR3 runs to 13 residues. The V end was cut by 3 bases, the J end by 0 bases, with 5 bases between. The V gene's germline CDR1 is KGHSH and CDR2 LQKENI. CDR3 in DNA: TGTGCCAGCTCACCGGGCAACCAAGAGACCCAGTACTTC. It translates to CASSPGNQETQYF.

The V call is TRBV6-5, the J call TRBJ1-2; TRBD1 might be the D (6 bases). Germline assignment: CDR1 MNHEY and CDR2 SVGAGI. Trimming stripped 0 bases from V and 4 bases from J, with 6 bases between. This CDR3 is built from 13 residues. The CDR3 region is CASSYSGGYGYTF. CDR3 nucleotides: TGTGCCAGCAGTTACTCAGGGGGCTATGGCTACACCTTC.

The chain links TRBV27 to TRBJ2-2; 12 bases line up with TRBD2. The CDR3 totals 17 residues. Trimming cost V 7 bases and J 7 bases; bases outside gene matches: 13. Germline V gene data show CDR1 as MNHEY and CDR2 as SMNVEV (reference sequence). The CDR3 is CASTPLAGGPPGGELFF. Here the CDR3 DNA reads TGTGCCAGCACCCCCCTAGCGGGAGGGCCCCCGGGCGGGGAGCTGTTTTTT.

As DNA, the CDR3 is TGTGCCATCAGCCTCGAGGGGGAGGGGTACGAGCAGTACTTC. It specifies CAISLEGEGYEQYF. The gene calls are TRBV10-3 and TRBJ2-7, with a possible D match to TRBD2 (7 bases). Trimming cost V 6 bases and J 4 bases, with 16 bases left between them. The CDR3 has 14 amino acids. Germline V lookup: CDR1 ENHRY, CDR2 SYGVKD.

The gene calls are TRBV4-2 and TRBJ2-4; tentatively, D is TRBD1 (5 bases). Germline V gene data show CDR1 as LGHNA and CDR2 as YNFKEQ. The CDR3 spans 17 residues. Trimming stripped 1 base from V and 5 bases from J, with 18 bases between. CDR3 protein: CASSQGAQGRWENIQYF. The CDR3 coding sequence is TGTGCCAGCAGCCAAGGTGCGCAGGGAAGGTGGGAAAACATTCAGTACTTC.

The V call is TRBV5-4, the J call TRBJ2-3; 11 bases align to TRBD2. CDR3 length: 18 residues. From germline, CDR1 is SGHNT and CDR2 YYREEE (reference sequence). The junction had 8 bases not matched to a gene; V was cut back by 1 base and J by 1 base. The chain's CDR3 is CASSLNSGRAVGTDTQYF. In nucleotides, the CDR3 is TGTGCCAGCAGCTTGAATAGCGGGAGGGCCGTCGGCACAGATACGCAGTATTTT.

This chain links TRBV4-2 with TRBJ2-7; a possible D gene is TRBD2 (6 bases). Trimming pared 0 bases from V and 0 bases from J, leaving 9 bases between. Germline values: CDR1 LGHNA, CDR2 YNFKEQ. The CDR3 runs to 15 residues. Written as DNA, the CDR3 is TGTGCCAGCAGCCAAGAGCGGGGTCTCTCCTACGAGCAGTACTTC. It translates to CASSQERGLSYEQYF.

The gene calls are TRBV9 and TRBJ1-3; 7 positions match TRBD1. The CDR3 is 18 amino acids. CDR1 SGDLS and CDR2 YYNGEE come from the germline V gene. J gave up 2 bases and V 2 bases, and 13 bases lay outside the gene matches. The CDR3 protein is CASSVTFGKRGPGNTIYF. The CDR3 region has the DNA TGTGCCAGCAGCGTCACCTTTGGGAAAAGGGGGCCTGGAAACACCATATATTTT.

V and J are TRBV28 and TRBJ1-2; 7 bases are a match to TRBD1. The CDR3 runs to 14 residues. V shed 5 bases, J shed 4 bases, and the junction held 7 bases outside the gene matches. The germline V gene encodes CDR1 MDHEN and CDR2 SYDVKM. CDR3 sequence: CASSPVTGSYGYTF. In DNA, the CDR3 is TGTGCCAGCAGTCCGGTGACAGGGAGCTATGGCTACACCTTC.

In its sample, this clone was seen once. DNA for the CDR3: TGTGCCAGTAGTAACAGGACATTCGGCTATTCACCCCTCCACTTT. Protein product: CASSNRTFGYSPLHF. The J gene is TRBJ1-6, the V gene TRBV19, with a possible D match to TRBD1 (5 bases). Trimming removed 4 bases from V and 8 bases from J, with 15 bases in between. Germline V CDR1 and CDR2: LNHDA, SQIVND (reference sequence). The CDR3 extends over 15 amino acids.

This chain uses TRBV7-9 with TRBJ2-7; 7 nucleotides agree with TRBD2. Per the germline V gene, CDR1 is SEHNR and CDR2 is FQNEAQ (reference sequence). V was pared by 1 base and J by 3 bases, with 9 bases of the junction left unmatched. This CDR3 comprises 16 residues. CDR3 in DNA: TGTGCCAGCAGCTTAGGGTTTGGCGGGAGTTACTACGAGCAGTACTTC. Translated: CASSLGFGGSYYEQYF.

The V and J genes are TRBV3-1 (or the pseudogene TRBV3-2) and TRBJ1-2; 12 bases are shared with TRBD1. The CDR3 is 16 amino acids. Germline CDR1 LGHDT, CDR2 YNNKEL (reference sequence). V lost 3 bases to trimming and J lost 4 bases; unmatched junction nucleotides: 6. The CDR3 protein is CASSQGQGANFYGYTF. The CDR3 coding sequence is TGTGCCAGCAGCCAGGGACAGGGGGCGAATTTCTATGGCTACACCTTC.

This chain links TRBV24-1 with TRBJ1-1; TRBD1 matches at 8 bases. J lost 8 bases, V lost 2 bases, and 9 bases had no gene match. The CDR3 consists of 15 residues. The germline CDR1 and CDR2 sequences are KGHDR and SFDVKD. The DNA of the CDR3 is TGTGCCACCAGTGATTCTCAGGACAGGGTGGAAGAAGCTTTCTTT. Translating gives CATSDSQDRVEEAFF.

This clone was counted a single time. This chain links TRBV4-2 with TRBJ1-2; 7 bases align to TRBD1. V shed 3 bases, J shed 4 bases, and the junction held 8 bases outside the gene matches. The germline CDR1 and CDR2 sequences are LGHNA and YNFKEQ. The CDR3 spans 15 residues. CDR3 DNA sequence: TGTGCCAGCAGCCAGGACCAACCAGGGGGCTATGGCTACACCTTC. This gives the protein CASSQDQPGGYGYTF.

This clone was picked up one time. The gene calls are TRBV28 and TRBJ2-2; a possible D gene is TRBD2 (6 bases). V shed 2 bases and J shed 4 bases, with 17 bases lying between them. The CDR3 contains 17 residues. CDR1 is MDHEN, CDR2 SYDVKM, per germline. CDR3: CASSLRVTGVSTGELFF. The CDR3 DNA follows: TGTGCCAGCAGTTTAAGGGTGACGGGAGTGTCCACCGGGGAGCTGTTTTTT.